This is a list of T cell receptor beta chains from one sample in a study of cytomegalovirus exposure and HLA in healthy donors. Generated by immunoSEQ multiplex PCR, the TCRdb table keeps only in-frame clones and is missing some. Of 140,000 to 150,000 clones in the sample, roughly 80% were seen once. Sequenced sample: PBMCs. These receptors originate from a woman aged 40-49 years in good health and CMV-seropositive. Each CDR3 is given with its conserved first and last residue. A D gene is named only where the DNA matches it firmly. Size is stated for part of the rows, as once, few or many counts, or as a class when the clone is expanded.

CDR3nt: TGTGCCAGCAGCTTAGCCCCCCGGGGGGGCTACACCTTC
CDR3aa: CASSLAPRGGYTF
v_gene: TRBV7-9
abundance: few
len: 13
j_gene: TRBJ1-2
d_gene: .

CDR3nt: TGTGCCAGCAGGCGGGGACAGGGGCCCACTGAAGCTTTCTTT
CDR3aa: CASRRGQGPTEAFF
v_gene: TRBV6-5
abundance: .
len: 14
j_gene: TRBJ1-1
d_gene: TRBD1

CDR3nt: TGTGCCAGTAGTCTCCGGGGTCTGAACACTGAAGCTTTCTTT
CDR3aa: CASSLRGLNTEAFF
v_gene: TRBV19
abundance: .
len: 14
j_gene: TRBJ1-1
d_gene: .

CDR3nt: TGTGCCAGCAGCTCAGGACTAGCGGGGGGGCGGTTGGGAGATACGCAGTATTTT
CDR3aa: CASSSGLAGGRLGDTQYF
v_gene: TRBV9
abundance: .
len: 18
j_gene: TRBJ2-3
d_gene: TRBD2

CDR3nt: TGTGCCAGCAGCTTATCCCCAGGGAACACTGAAGCTTTCTTT
CDR3aa: CASSLSPGNTEAFF
v_gene: TRBV7-3
abundance: .
len: 14
j_gene: TRBJ1-1
d_gene: .

CDR3nt: TGTGCCAGCAGCCTCCGGGACAGGGGTGTCACTGAAGCTTTCTTT
CDR3aa: CASSLRDRGVTEAFF
v_gene: TRBV9
abundance: .
len: 15
j_gene: TRBJ1-1
d_gene: TRBD1

CDR3nt: TGTGCCAGCAGTGGAGGAGTGGACTACACCTTC
CDR3aa: CASSGGVDYTF
v_gene: TRBV6-1
abundance: few
len: 11
j_gene: TRBJ1-2
d_gene: .

CDR3nt: TGTGCCAGCTCAACGACTAGCTACGGAGAGACCCAGTACTTC
CDR3aa: CASSTTSYGETQYF
v_gene: TRBV18
abundance: .
len: 14
j_gene: TRBJ2-5
d_gene: TRBD2

CDR3nt: TGTGCCAGCAGCAACCCACTTACTAGCGGGTCCTACAATGAGCAGTTCTTC
CDR3aa: CASSNPLTSGSYNEQFF
v_gene: TRBV28
abundance: .
len: 17
j_gene: TRBJ2-1
d_gene: TRBD2

CDR3nt: TGTGCCAGCAGTGTGGCGGGTTTTGATACGCAGTATTTT
CDR3aa: CASSVAGFDTQYF
v_gene: TRBV2
abundance: .
len: 13
j_gene: TRBJ2-3
d_gene: .

CDR3nt: TGTGCCAGCAGTTACTCGACAGGGTGGGAGCAGTACTTC
CDR3aa: CASSYSTGWEQYF
v_gene: TRBV6-5
abundance: .
len: 13
j_gene: TRBJ2-7
d_gene: TRBD1

CDR3nt: TGTGCCAGCTCACCACTTACAGACACAGGTACGCAGTATTTT
CDR3aa: CASSPLTDTGTQYF
v_gene: TRBV18
abundance: once
len: 14
j_gene: TRBJ2-3
d_gene: .

CDR3nt: TGTGCCAGCAGAACAGGGGGCGCCGGGCAAGAGACCCAGTACTTC
CDR3aa: CASRTGGAGQETQYF
v_gene: TRBV28
abundance: once
len: 15
j_gene: TRBJ2-5
d_gene: TRBD1

CDR3nt: TGTGCCAGCAGCTTGGGCCCCGGCAATCCACCCCTCCACTTT
CDR3aa: CASSLGPGNPPLHF
v_gene: TRBV7-2
abundance: once
len: 14
j_gene: TRBJ1-6
d_gene: .

CDR3nt: TGTGCCAGCAGCGTTAGCGGGGGGTCTGGAGAGACCCAGTACTTC
CDR3aa: CASSVSGGSGETQYF
v_gene: TRBV7-3
abundance: .
len: 15
j_gene: TRBJ2-5
d_gene: TRBD2

CDR3nt: TGTGCCTGTAACAGGTTACCTAACTATGGCTACACCTTC
CDR3aa: CACNRLPNYGYTF
v_gene: TRBV30
abundance: .
len: 13
j_gene: TRBJ1-2
d_gene: .

CDR3nt: TGCGCCAGCAGCTCCGGGACAGCCAGCCCTGAAGCTTTCTTT
CDR3aa: CASSSGTASPEAFF
v_gene: TRBV5-1
abundance: .
len: 14
j_gene: TRBJ1-1
d_gene: TRBD1

CDR3nt: TGTGCCAGCAAGCTCCCTCGGGGAACCCAAGAGACCCAGTACTTC
CDR3aa: CASKLPRGTQETQYF
v_gene: TRBV2
abundance: .
len: 15
j_gene: TRBJ2-5
d_gene: .

CDR3nt: TGTGCCAGCAGTCCGGGGACTAGAGTAACCGGGGAGCTGTTTTTT
CDR3aa: CASSPGTRVTGELFF
v_gene: TRBV27
abundance: few
len: 15
j_gene: TRBJ2-2
d_gene: TRBD2

CDR3nt: TGCGCCAGCAGTGAGTCGCGGGGGGGACAGAGAAACTATGGCTACACCTTC
CDR3aa: CASSESRGGQRNYGYTF
v_gene: TRBV10-2
abundance: .
len: 17
j_gene: TRBJ1-2
d_gene: TRBD1

CDR3nt: TGTTCCAGCAGCTCGTCGGGACAGGGGAGGCGGGAGCAGTACTTC
CDR3aa: CSSSSSGQGRREQYF
v_gene: TRBV7-9
abundance: few
len: 15
j_gene: TRBJ2-7
d_gene: TRBD1

CDR3nt: TGTGCCATCAGGGGAACGACAGGGGGAGGGGAAGCTTTCTTT
CDR3aa: CAIRGTTGGGEAFF
v_gene: TRBV10-3
abundance: .
len: 14
j_gene: TRBJ1-1
d_gene: TRBD1

CDR3nt: TGCGCCAGCAGTGAGTCGATCGGACAGGGCGGCGGTCAGCCCCAGCATTTT
CDR3aa: CASSESIGQGGGQPQHF
v_gene: TRBV10-2
abundance: .
len: 17
j_gene: TRBJ1-5
d_gene: TRBD1

CDR3nt: TGTGCCAGCAGAACCGGGACAGCTGCCCCCTCCTACGAGCAGTACTTC
CDR3aa: CASRTGTAAPSYEQYF
v_gene: TRBV28
abundance: .
len: 16
j_gene: TRBJ2-7
d_gene: TRBD1

CDR3nt: TGTGCCTGGAGTGGCTGGCTAGCGGGGGGGAAAGGAAGAACAGATACGCAGTATTTT
CDR3aa: CAWSGWLAGGKGRTDTQYF
v_gene: TRBV30
abundance: few
len: 19
j_gene: TRBJ2-3
d_gene: TRBD2

CDR3nt: TGTGCCAGCTCACCCCAAGAGGCCAGAGGCTACACCTTC
CDR3aa: CASSPQEARGYTF
v_gene: TRBV18
abundance: .
len: 13
j_gene: TRBJ1-2
d_gene: .

CDR3nt: TGTGCCAGCAGCTTCGACGGGAGCGGCTACACCTTC
CDR3aa: CASSFDGSGYTF
v_gene: TRBV5-6
abundance: .
len: 12
j_gene: TRBJ1-2
d_gene: .